This T cell receptor beta chain was retrieved from a study of T cell responses to AZD1222 COVID-19 vaccine. Regarding the study as a whole: Nearly half of spike-specific TCRs reportedly target unmutated variant regions.

V lost 3 bases and J 3 bases, leaving 12 bases between the germline ends. Germline loops: CDR1 MDHEN, CDR2 SYDVKM. The CDR3 consists of 15 residues. Measured with immunoSEQ multiplex PCR; TCRdb has only the in-frame clones, and not every one. This table holds about 140,000 clones, about 90% found once. In the case of this clone: What it binds is unknown.

Source: peripheral blood, taken 28 days after the second AZD1222 dose. The chain carries TRBV28 and TRBJ1-3; D is possibly TRBD1 (5 bases). This TCR derives from an adult who received the AZD1222 COVID-19 vaccine. The CDR3 DNA reads TGTGCCAGCAGTTTGTCAGGGTTCGGTGGAAACACCATATATTTT. It translates to CASSLSGFGGNTIYF. The full variable domain, in which reference TRBV28 and TRBJ1-3 provide the parts outside the CDR3, is DVKVTQSSRYLVKRTGEKVFLECVQDMDHENMFWYRQDPGLGLRLIYFSYDVKMKEKGDIPEGYSVSREKKERFSLILESASTNQTSMYLCASSLSGFGGNTIYFGEGSWLTVV.